The text below deals with one T cell receptor beta chain. This sample is part of a study of blood T cell repertoires in COVID-19. At the level of the study: From T cells, B-cell-depleted T cells, or PBMCs came the material, which was cDNA or gDNA.

How the authors handled the data: Nucleated cell counts were estimated from reference gene primer amplification. Method: immunoSEQ multiplex PCR; TCRdb's copy keeps in-frame clones and lacks some. That table furnishes V, J and clone size, whereas the DNA furnished D and trimming. Among approximately 200,000 clones, 88% were seen once, and the ten largest hold around 2.9%. The length of the CDR3 is 14 residues. The V gene lost 4 bases and the J gene lost 1 base, with 11 bases spanning the gap. The germline V gene encodes CDR1 SGHNT and CDR2 YYREEE (reference sequence). The chain has TRBV5-4 and TRBJ1-1, with D possibly being TRBD1 (5 bases). The sequenced sample was peripheral blood. This TCR was recovered from a woman aged 55-70 years with acute or convalescent COVID-19. CDR3 loop: CASSIQVPNTEAFF. The CDR3 nucleotides read TGTGCCAGCAGCATACAGGTCCCGAACACTGAAGCTTTCTTT.